This paragraph reports one TCR beta chain. The target antigen is unknown. At one of its ends the junction is not consistent with the germline gene, which may arise from a read error. This sample was included in a study of T cells in Graves' hyperthyroidism and ophthalmopathy. Notes on the study in general: Blood held most thyroid clonotypes expanded above 0.001 frequency.

The CDR3 regions of TCR beta were amplified from RNA transcripts. The HTBI primer set was used in a first-round RT-PCR of the TCR CDR3. MiXCR was run by TCRdb on the multiplex PCR reads, yielding one entry per CDR3 protein. The table records 300,000 to 450,000 distinct CDR3 sequences, 15% to 19% of them present only once. Exclusion criteria comprised uncontrolled infection, other autoimmune disease, pregnancy or lactation. In germline, CDR1 is LNHNV, CDR2 YYDKDF (reference sequence). This CDR3 has 15 amino acids. The material sequenced was blood. This chain joins TRBV15 and TRBJ2-7; 8 positions match TRBD2. The TCR sequence derives from a woman aged 18-29 years with Graves' hyperthyroidism that later progressed to Graves' ophthalmopathy. The CDR3 DNA reads as TGTGCCGCCAGCAGCCAAGAACTAGCGGTCTACGAGCAGTACTTC. Its protein is CAASSQELAVYEQYF. Combining the CDR3 with reference TRBV15 and TRBJ2-7 gives the whole variable domain DAMVIQNPRYQVTQFGKPVTLSCSQTLNHNVMYWYQQKSSQAPKLLFHYYDKDFNNEADTPDNFQSRRPNTSFCFLDIRSPGLGDTAMYLCAASSQELAVYEQYFGPGTRLTVT.